This T cell receptor beta chain was observed in a study of T cells in Graves' hyperthyroidism and ophthalmopathy (dated by TCRdb to the late 2010s). The study in broad terms: Peripheral blood samples were taken at initial diagnosis, before any treatment was given. TCR Vbeta CDR3 sequencing of roughly 140 peripheral blood samples (under 45 ophthalmopathy, 75 hyperthyroidism and some 17 progressor patients) is reported in the paper. Thyroid tissue and blood T-cell repertoires from about six Graves' hyperthyroidism patients were also compared in the study. Once sampling was done, hyperthyroidism patients were given methimazole at a starting dose of 30 mg daily, whereas ophthalmopathy patients were given high-dose intravenous methylprednisolone. The roughly 99 discovery patients were divided at random into training and test sets in a 7:3 ratio. An independent validation cohort of under 20 hyperthyroidism patients and some 15 patients who later progressed to ophthalmopathy tested prospective prediction of ophthalmopathy. TCR V-J signatures able to tell the groups apart were searched for in a discovery cohort of more than 90 patients, of whom over 40 had Graves' ophthalmopathy and about 60 had stable Graves' hyperthyroidism.

Moderately to severely active disease, a Clinical Activity Score of at least 3, a NOSPECS grade of at least 4, and a duration under 3 months were present in ophthalmopathy patients. Patients with uncontrolled infections, other autoimmune diseases, pregnancy or lactation were excluded. Diagnoses were established on the basis of clinical symptoms, serum thyroxine and TRAb, thyroid ultrasound, and orbital computed tomography. PBMCs were separated from roughly 10 ml of fresh peripheral blood using Ficoll-Paque density gradient centrifugation. Total RNA was extracted using Trizol reagent, and RNA quality was assessed on an Agilent 2100 Bioanalyzer. This clonotype occurred many times. There is no known antigen for this receptor. Base quality data are lacking; no much larger clone is found one base away. The germline V gene encodes CDR1 MNHEY and CDR2 SMNVEV (reference sequence). Including the terminal cysteine and phenylalanine, the CDR3 comprises 15 residues. The entry retains the CDR3 DNA only, 45 bases that are in frame from base 1. V drops 5 bases and J drops 4 bases, leaving 14 bases in between.

Paper-wide results and their limitations: Most expanded thyroid clonotypes (frequency above 0.001) were also detected in blood, suggesting blood repertoires may reflect thyroid immune responses. During validation, the model predicted progression to ophthalmopathy a median of about 6.3 months ahead of onset, with more than 60% sensitivity and 72% to 80% specificity. Sample size was not statistically predetermined, and investigators were not blinded to group allocation. Ophthalmopathy was separated from stable hyperthyroidism by a 13 V-J signature model, with over 85% sensitivity and about 81% specificity obtained in cross-validation and 80%/75% obtained in testing.

Amplification of TCR beta CDR3 regions was carried out from RNA transcripts. For the first round of RT-PCR on the TCR CDR3, the HTBI primer set was used together with the Qiagen OneStep RT-PCR kit. The libraries were constructed in a second round of multiplex PCR and then size-selected and purified. The libraries were sequenced on an Illumina HiSeq2000 using paired-end 100 bp reads. Per the source publication's procedure: SOAPnuke was used to process the raw data, throwing out any read that contained adapters or uncalled bases, had a mean Phred below 15, or lacked an exact constant-primer or identifier match. High-quality paired reads were merged using COPE v1.2.5, and each unique nucleotide sequence was defined as a clonotype. MiTCR v1.1 was used to align clonotypes to the IMGT TRBV, TRBD and TRBJ reference segments. Only V-J combinations with frequency above 0.0001, covering 99.2% of repertoires, were analysed. The TCS score was defined as the ratio of F50 (clonal expansion) to E x V (chaos), calculated using BLOSUM62-based TCRdist between CDR3 peptides within each V-J. Welch's t-statistics and random forest reduced roughly 540 V-J features to fewer than 15, which were used in a naive Bayes classifier (R e1071). The public reads were reanalyzed by TCRdb: fastp trimming at Q25, MiXCR alignment, in-frame beta chains only. Rows with a matching CDR3 protein are joined into one entry that keeps the most common DNA and genes. TCRdb, not the authors, supplied the V and J calls. For this sample there are about 600,000 distinct CDR3 sequences; 12% to 15% appear just once. The ten most abundant clones make up around 7% of the sample.

Input material: blood. The chain uses TRBV27 and TRBJ1-4; no D segment can be confidently identified. This sequence originates from a woman aged 18-35 years with Graves' ophthalmopathy. The CDR3 corresponds to CASSPSSRHNEKLFF. The DNA sequence is TGTGCCAGCAGTCCCTCAAGCAGGCATAATGAAAAACTGTTTTTT.